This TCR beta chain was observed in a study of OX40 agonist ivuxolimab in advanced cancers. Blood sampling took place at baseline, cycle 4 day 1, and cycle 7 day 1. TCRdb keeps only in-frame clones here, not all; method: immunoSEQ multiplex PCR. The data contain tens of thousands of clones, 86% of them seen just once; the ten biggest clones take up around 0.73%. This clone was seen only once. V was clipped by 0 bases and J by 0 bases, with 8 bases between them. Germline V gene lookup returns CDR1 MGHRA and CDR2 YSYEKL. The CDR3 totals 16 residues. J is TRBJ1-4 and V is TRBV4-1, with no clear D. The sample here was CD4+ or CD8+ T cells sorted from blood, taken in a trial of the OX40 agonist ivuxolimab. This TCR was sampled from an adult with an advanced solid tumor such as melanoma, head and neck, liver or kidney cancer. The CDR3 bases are TGCGCCAGCAGCCAAGATACAGCTGCAACTAATGAAAAACTGTTTTTT. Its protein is CASSQDTAATNEKLFF.